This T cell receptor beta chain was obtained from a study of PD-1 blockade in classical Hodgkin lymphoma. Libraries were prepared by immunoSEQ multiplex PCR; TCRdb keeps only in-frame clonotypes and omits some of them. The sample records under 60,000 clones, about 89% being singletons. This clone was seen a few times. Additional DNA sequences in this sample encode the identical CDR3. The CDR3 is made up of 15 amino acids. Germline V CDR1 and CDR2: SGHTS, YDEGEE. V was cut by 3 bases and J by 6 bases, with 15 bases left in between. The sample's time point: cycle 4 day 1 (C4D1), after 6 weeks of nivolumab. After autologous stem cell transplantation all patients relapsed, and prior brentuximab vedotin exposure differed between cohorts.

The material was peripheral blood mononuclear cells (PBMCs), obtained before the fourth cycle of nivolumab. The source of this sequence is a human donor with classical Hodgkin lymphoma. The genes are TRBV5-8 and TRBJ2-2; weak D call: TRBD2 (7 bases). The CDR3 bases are TGTGCCAGCAGCTGGATTGGGGGGGCCGCCGGGGAGCTGTTTTTT. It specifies CASSWIGGAAGELFF.